This T cell receptor beta chain came from a study of shared clonotypes between healthy human individuals. Ten or more counts support this clone. The sample contains more than one DNA sequence encoding this CDR3. Looked up from germline, CDR1 is KGHSH and CDR2 is LQKENI. The CDR3 covers 14 residues. The ends were cut back, 1 base at V and 0 bases at J, with 7 bases in the middle. Measured with immunoSEQ multiplex PCR; TCRdb has only the in-frame clones, and not every one. The sample holds a few hundred thousand clones, about 80% seen once. Donors comprised only Caucasian adults living in Nashville, Tennessee.

This rearrangement joins TRBV18 to TRBJ2-7; D is possibly TRBD1 or TRBD2 (5 bases each). The source is a woman aged 40 to 49 in good health. Some clones in this sample may be carry-over from other donors' samples. Sequenced input: PBMCs. The DNA of the CDR3 is TGTGCCAGCTCACCACGAGGGGACTCCTACGAGCAGTACTTC. Translation gives CASSPRGDSYEQYF.